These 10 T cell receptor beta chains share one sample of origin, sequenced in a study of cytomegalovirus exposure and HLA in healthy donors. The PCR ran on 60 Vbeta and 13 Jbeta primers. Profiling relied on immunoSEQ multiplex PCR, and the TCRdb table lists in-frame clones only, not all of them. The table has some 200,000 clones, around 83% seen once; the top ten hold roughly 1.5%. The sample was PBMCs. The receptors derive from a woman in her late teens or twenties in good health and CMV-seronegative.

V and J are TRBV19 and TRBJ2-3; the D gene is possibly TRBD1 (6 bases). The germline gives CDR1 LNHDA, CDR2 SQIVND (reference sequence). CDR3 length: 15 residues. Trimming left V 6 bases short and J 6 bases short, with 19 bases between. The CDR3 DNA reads TGTGCCAGTAGACTGTCTGGGGGCATGGGGGATACGCAGTATTTT. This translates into CASRLSGGMGDTQYF.

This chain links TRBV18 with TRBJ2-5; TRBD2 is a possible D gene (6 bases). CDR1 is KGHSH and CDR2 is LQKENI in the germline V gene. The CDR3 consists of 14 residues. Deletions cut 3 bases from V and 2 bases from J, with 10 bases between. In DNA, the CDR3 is TGTGCCAGCTCACCCCCGGGACTTCAAGAGACCCAGTACTTC. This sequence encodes CASSPPGLQETQYF.

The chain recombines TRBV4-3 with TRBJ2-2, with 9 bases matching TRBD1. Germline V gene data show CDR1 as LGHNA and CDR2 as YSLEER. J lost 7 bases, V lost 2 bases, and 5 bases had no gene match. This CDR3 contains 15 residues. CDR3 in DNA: TGCGCCAGCAGCCAACGACAGGGGGAGGTCGGGGAGCTGTTTTTT. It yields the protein CASSQRQGEVGELFF.

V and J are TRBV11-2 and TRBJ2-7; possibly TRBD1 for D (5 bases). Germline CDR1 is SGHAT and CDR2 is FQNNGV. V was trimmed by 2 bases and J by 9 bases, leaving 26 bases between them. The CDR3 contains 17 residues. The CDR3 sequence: CASSLRVERTSPLGQYF. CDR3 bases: TGTGCCAGCAGCTTAAGGGTGGAAAGGACAAGCCCCCTAGGGCAGTACTTC.

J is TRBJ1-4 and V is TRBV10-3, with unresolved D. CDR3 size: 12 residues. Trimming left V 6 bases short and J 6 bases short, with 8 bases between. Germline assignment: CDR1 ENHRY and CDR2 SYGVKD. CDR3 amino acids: CAISPGDEKLFF. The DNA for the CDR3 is TGTGCCATCAGCCCCGGGGATGAAAAACTGTTTTTT.

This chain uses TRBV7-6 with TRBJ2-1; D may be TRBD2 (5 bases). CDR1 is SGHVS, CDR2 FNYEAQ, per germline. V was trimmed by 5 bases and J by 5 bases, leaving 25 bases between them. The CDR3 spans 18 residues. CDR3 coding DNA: TGTGCCAGCAGCCCAATCGGGGTCTCAGTAACCCCAAACAATGAGCAGTTCTTC. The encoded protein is CASSPIGVSVTPNNEQFF.

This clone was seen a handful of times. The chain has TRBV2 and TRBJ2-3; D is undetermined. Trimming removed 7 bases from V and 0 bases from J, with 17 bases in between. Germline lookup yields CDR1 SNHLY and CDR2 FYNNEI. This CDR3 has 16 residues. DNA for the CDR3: TGTGCCAGCATCCTATTAGCCCCAACCAGCACAGATACGCAGTATTTT. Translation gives CASILLAPTSTDTQYF.

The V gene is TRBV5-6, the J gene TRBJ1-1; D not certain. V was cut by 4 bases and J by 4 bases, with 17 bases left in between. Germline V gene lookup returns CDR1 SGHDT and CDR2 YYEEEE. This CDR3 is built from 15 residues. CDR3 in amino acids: CASSLISRSSTEAFF. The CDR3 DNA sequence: TGTGCCAGCAGCCTAATTAGCCGATCGAGCACTGAAGCTTTCTTT.

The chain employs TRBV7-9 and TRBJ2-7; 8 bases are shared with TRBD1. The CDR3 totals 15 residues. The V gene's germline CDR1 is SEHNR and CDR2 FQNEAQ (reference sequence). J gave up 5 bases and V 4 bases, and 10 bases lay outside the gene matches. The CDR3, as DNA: TGTGCCAGCAGCTCAGGACAGGGCGGCCACCACGAGCAGTACGTC. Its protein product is CASSSGQGGHHEQYV.

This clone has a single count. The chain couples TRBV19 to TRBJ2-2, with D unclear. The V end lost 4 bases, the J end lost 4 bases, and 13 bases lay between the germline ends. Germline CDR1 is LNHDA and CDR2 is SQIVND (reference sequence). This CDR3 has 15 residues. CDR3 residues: CASSTVFFSTGELFF. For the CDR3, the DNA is TGTGCCAGTAGTACGGTCTTCTTTAGCACCGGGGAGCTGTTTTTT.